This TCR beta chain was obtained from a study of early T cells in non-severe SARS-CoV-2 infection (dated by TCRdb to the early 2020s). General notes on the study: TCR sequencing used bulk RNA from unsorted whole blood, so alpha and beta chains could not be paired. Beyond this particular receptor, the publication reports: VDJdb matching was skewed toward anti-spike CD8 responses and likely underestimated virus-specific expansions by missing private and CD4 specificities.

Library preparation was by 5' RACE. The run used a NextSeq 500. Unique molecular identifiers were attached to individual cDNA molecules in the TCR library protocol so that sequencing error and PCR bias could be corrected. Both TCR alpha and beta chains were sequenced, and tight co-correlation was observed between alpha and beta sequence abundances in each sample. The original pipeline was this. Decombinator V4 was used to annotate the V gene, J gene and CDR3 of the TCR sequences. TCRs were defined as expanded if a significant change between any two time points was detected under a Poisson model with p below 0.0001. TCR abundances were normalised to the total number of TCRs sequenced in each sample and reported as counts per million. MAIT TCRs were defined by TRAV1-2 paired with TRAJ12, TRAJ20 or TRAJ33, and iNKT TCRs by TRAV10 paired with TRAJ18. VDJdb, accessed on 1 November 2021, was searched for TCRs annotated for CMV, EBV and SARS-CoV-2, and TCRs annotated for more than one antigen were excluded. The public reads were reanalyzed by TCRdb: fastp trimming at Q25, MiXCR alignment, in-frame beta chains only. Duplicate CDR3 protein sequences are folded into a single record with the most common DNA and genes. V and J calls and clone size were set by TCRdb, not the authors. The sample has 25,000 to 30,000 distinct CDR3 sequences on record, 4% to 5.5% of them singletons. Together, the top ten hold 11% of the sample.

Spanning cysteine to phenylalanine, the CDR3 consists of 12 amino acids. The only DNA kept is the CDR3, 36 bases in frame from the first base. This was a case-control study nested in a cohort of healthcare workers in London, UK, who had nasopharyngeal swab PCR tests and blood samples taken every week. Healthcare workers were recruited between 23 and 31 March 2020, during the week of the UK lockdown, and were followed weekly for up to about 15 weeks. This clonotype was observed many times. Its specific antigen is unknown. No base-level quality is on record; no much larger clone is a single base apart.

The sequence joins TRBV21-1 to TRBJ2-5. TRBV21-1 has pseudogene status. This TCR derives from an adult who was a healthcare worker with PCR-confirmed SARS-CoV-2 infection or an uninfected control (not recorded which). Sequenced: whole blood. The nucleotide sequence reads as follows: TGTGCCAGCAGCAAAGGGGCAGGGACCCAGTACTTC. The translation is CASSKGAGTQYF.